This T cell receptor (beta chain) was retrieved from a study of regulatory T cells in long-lasting Graves disease. Study outcomes and limitations: Persistent patients had a count of shared public clonotypes (approximately 2,700) that exceeded that of new patients (about 970). Lower TCR diversity was seen in persistent Graves' patients than in newly diagnosed ones. Persistent disease favored TRBV28, TRBJ1-2 and TRBJ2-5.

Time point indicated: persistent/refractory GD, antithyroid drugs over 5 years with positive TRAb. PBMC RNA served as the TCR library source. The CDR3 has 17 amino acids. The germline V gene has CDR1 SEHNR and CDR2 FQNEAQ (reference sequence). V lost 4 bases, J lost 0 bases, and 19 bases lay in between. Arm-PCR with iRepertoire HTBI primers amplified the CDR3 regions for these TCR beta libraries. TCRdb used MiXCR to reprocess the multiplex PCR reads, holding one entry per CDR3 protein. Of approximately 400,000 distinct CDR3 sequences listed, around 21% were seen once; the top ten hold less than 25%. Regarding this clonotype: As yet, its antigen is unknown.

The chain carries TRBV7-9 and TRBJ2-7; TRBD1 or TRBD2 may be the D gene (5 bases each). The source material was peripheral blood mononuclear cells (PBMCs), sampled when the disease was refractory, from a patient treated with antithyroid drugs. The clonotype was recovered from a female donor with Graves disease. CDR3 DNA: TGTGCCAGCAGCTCCCAGCCCCCCCGGGACGACTCCTACGAGCAGTACTTC. This sequence encodes CASSSQPPRDDSYEQYF.